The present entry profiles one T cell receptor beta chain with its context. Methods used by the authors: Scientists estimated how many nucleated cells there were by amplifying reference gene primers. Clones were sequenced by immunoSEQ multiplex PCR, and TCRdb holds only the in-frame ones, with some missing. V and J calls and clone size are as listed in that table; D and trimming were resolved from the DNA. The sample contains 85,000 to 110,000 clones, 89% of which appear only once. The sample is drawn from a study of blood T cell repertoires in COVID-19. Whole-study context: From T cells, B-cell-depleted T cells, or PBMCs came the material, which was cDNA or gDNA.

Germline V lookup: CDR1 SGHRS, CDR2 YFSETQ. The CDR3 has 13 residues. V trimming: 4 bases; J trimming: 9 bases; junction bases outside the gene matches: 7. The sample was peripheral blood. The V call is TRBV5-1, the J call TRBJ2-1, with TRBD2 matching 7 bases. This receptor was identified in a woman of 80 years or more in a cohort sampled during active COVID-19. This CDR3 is CASSLTSFGEQFF. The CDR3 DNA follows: TGCGCCAGCAGCCTGACTAGCTTCGGTGAGCAGTTCTTC.